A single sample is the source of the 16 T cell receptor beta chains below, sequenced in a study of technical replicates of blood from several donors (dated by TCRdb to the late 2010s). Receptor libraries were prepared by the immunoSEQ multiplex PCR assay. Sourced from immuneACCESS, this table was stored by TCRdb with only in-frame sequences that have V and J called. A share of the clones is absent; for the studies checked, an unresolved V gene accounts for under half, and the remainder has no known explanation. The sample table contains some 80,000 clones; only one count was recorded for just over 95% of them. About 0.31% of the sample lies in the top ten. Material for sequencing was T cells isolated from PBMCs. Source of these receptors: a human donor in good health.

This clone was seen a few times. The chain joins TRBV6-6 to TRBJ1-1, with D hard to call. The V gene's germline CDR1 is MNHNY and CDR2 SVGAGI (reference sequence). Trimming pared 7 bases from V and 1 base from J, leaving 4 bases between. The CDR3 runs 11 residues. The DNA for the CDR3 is TGTGCCAGCACCAAGAACACTGAAGCTTTCTTT. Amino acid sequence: CASTKNTEAFF.

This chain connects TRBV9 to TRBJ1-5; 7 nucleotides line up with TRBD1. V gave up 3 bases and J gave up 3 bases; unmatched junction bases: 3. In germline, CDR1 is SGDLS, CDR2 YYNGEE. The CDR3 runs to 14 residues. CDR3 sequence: CASSDGQANQPQHF. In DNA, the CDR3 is TGTGCCAGCAGCGATGGACAGGCCAATCAGCCCCAGCATTTT.

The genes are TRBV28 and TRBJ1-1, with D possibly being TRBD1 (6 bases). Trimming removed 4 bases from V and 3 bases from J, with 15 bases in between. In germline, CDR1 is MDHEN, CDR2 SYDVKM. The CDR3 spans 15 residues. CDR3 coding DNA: TGTGCCAGCAGTTCCCACAGGGAATGGTACACTGAAGCTTTCTTT. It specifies CASSSHREWYTEAFF. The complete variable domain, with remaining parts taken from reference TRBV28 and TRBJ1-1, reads DVKVTQSSRYLVKRTGEKVFLECVQDMDHENMFWYRQDPGLGLRLIYFSYDVKMKEKGDIPEGYSVSREKKERFSLILESASTNQTSMYLCASSSHREWYTEAFFGQGTRLTVV.

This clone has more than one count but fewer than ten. Here the CDR3 reads CASSVDGILRGNTIYF. The CDR3 nucleotides read TGTGCCAGCAGTGTGGACGGGATCCTACGAGGAAACACCATATATTTT. The V gene is TRBV6-1, the J gene TRBJ1-3; D gene ambiguous. Germline V gene sequence: CDR1 MNHNS, CDR2 SASEGT. V was cut by 4 bases and J by 4 bases, with 17 bases left in between. This CDR3 contains 16 residues.

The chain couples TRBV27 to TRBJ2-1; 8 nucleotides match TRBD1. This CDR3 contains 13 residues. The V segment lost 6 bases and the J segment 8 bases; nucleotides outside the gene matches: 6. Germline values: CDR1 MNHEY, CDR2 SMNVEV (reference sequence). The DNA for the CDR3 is TGTGCCAGCAGATTAGACAGGGGTTATGAGCAGTTCTTC. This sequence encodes CASRLDRGYEQFF.

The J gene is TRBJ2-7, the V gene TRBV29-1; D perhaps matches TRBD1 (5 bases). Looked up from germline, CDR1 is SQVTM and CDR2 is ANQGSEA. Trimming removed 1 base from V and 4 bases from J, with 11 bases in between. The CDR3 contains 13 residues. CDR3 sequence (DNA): TGCAGCGTTGAAGGGTCAGGGATTTACGAGCAGTACTTC. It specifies CSVEGSGIYEQYF.

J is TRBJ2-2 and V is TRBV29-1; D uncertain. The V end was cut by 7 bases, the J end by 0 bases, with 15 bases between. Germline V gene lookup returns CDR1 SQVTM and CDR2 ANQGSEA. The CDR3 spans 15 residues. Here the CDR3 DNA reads TGCAGCGCCAATGGTCCAGGCTCGAACACCGGGGAGCTGTTTTTT. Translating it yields CSANGPGSNTGELFF.

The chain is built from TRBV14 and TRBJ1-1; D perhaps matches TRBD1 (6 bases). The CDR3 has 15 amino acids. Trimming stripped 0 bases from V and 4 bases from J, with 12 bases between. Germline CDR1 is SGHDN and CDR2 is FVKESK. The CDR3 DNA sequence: TGTGCCAGCAGCCAAGAGTTTTGGGGGCCCACTGAAGCTTTCTTT. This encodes CASSQEFWGPTEAFF.

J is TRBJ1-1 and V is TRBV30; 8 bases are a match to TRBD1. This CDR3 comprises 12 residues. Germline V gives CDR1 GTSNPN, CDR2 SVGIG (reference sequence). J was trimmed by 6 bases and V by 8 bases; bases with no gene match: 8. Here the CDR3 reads CAVTPQGAEAFF. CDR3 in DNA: TGTGCCGTTACCCCACAGGGGGCTGAAGCTTTCTTT.

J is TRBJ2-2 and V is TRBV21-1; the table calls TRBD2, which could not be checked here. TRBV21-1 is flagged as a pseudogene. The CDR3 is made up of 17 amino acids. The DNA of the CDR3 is TGTGCCAGCAGCGTTGAGATAGGGGGGGGGCTTACCGGGGAGCTGTTTTTT. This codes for CASSVEIGGGLTGELFF.

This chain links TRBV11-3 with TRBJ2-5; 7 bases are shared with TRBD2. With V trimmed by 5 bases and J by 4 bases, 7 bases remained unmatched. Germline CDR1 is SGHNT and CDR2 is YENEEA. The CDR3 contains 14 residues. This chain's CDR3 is CASSPGTTLETQYF. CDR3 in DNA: TGTGCCAGCAGCCCCGGGACTACCCTAGAGACCCAGTACTTC.

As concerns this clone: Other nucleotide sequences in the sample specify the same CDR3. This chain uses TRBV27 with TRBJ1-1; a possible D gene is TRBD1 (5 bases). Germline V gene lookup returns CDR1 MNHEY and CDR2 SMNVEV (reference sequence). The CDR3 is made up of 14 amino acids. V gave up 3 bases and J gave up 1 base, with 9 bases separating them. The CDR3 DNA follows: TGTGCCAGCAGTTTCGGGGGTGGGAACACTGAAGCTTTCTTT. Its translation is CASSFGGGNTEAFF.

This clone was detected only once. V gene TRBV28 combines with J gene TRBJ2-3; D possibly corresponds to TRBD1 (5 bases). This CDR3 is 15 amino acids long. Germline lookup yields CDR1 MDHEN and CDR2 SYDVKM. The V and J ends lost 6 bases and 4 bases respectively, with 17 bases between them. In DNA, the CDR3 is TGTGCCAGCAGCTTTGTTGTCGTGGGGCCAGATACGCAGTATTTT. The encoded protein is CASSFVVVGPDTQYF.

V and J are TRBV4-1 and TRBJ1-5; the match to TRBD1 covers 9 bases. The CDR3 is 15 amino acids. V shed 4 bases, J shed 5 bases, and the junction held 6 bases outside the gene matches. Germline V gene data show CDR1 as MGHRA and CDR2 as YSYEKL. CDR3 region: CASSPGQGQYQPQHF. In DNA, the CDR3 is TGCGCCAGCAGCCCGGGACAGGGACAATATCAGCCCCAGCATTTT.

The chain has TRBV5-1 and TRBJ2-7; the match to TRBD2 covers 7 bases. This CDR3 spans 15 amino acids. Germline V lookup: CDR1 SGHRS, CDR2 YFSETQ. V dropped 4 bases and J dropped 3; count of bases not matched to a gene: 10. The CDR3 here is CASSPTRGGSYEQYF. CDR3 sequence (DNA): TGCGCCAGCAGCCCCACCCGCGGGGGTAGCTACGAGCAGTACTTC.

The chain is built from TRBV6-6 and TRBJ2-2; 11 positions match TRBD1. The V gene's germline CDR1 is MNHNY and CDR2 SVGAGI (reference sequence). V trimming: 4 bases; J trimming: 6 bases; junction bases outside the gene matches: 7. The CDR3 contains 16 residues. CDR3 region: CASSWIEGQGAGELFF. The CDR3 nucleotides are TGTGCCAGCAGTTGGATAGAGGGACAGGGGGCCGGGGAGCTGTTTTTT.